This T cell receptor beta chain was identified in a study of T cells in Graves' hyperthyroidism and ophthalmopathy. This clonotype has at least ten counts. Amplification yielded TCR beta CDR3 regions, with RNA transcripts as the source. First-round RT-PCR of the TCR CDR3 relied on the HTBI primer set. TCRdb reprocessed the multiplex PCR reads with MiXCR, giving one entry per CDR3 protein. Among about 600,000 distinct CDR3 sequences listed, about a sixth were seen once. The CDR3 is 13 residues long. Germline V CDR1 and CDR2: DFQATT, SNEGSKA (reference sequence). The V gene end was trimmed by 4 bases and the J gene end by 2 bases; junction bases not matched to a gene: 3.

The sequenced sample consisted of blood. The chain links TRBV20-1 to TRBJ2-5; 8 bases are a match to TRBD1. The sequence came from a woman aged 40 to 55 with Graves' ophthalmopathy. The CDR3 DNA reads TGCAGTGCTAAAGGACAGGGACAAGAGACCCAGTACTTC. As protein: CSAKGQGQETQYF.